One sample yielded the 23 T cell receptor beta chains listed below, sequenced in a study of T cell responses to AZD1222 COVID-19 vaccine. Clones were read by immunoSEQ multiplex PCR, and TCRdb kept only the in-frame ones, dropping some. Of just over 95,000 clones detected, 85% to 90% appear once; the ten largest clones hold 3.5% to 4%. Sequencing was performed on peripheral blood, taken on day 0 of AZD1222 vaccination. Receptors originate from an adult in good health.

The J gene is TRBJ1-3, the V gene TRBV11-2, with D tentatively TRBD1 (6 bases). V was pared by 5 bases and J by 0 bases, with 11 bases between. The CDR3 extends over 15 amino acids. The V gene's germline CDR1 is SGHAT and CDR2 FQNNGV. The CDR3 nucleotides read TGTGCCAGCAGCACCGACAGGTTCTCTGGAAACACCATATATTTT. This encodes CASSTDRFSGNTIYF.

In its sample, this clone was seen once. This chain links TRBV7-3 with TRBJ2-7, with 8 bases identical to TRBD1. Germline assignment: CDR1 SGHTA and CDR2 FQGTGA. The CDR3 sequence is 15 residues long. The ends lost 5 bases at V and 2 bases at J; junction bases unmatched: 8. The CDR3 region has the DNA TGTGCCAGCAGCCCTGGACAGGGAAATACCTACGAGCAGTACTTC. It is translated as CASSPGQGNTYEQYF.

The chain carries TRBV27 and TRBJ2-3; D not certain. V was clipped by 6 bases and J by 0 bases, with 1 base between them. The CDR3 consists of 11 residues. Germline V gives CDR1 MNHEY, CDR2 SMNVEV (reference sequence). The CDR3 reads CASRSTDTQYF. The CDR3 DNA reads TGTGCCAGCAGGAGCACAGATACGCAGTATTTT.

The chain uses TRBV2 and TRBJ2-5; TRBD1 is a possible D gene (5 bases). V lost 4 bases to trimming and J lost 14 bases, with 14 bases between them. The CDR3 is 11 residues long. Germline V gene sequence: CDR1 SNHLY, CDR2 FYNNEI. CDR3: CASSGPGSAYF. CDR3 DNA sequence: TGTGCCAGCAGTGGACCAGGGTCCGCTTACTTC. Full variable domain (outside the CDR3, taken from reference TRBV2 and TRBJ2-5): EPEVTQTPSHQVTQMGQEVILRCVPISNHLYFYWYRQILGQKVEFLVSFYNNEISEKSEIFDDQFSVERPDGSNFTLKIRSTKLEDSAMYFCASSGPGSAYFGPGTRLLVL.

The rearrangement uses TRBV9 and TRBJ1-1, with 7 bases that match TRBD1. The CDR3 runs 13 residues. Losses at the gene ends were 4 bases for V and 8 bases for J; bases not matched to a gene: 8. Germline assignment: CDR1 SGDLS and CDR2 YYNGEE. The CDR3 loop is CASSPGGGGEAFF. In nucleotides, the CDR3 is TGTGCCAGCAGCCCTGGGGGAGGGGGCGAAGCTTTCTTT.

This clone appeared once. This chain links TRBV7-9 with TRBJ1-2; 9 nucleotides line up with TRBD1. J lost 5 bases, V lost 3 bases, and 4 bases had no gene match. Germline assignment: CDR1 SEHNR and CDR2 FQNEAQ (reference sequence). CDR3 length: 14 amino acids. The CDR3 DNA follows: TGTGCCAGCAGCTTGGACAGGGGATGGTATGGCTACACCTTC. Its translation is CASSLDRGWYGYTF.

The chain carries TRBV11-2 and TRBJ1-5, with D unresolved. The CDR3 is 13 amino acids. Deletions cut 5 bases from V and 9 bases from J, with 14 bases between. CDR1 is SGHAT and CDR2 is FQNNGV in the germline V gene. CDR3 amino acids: CASSPDALGPQHF. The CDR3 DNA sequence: TGTGCCAGCAGCCCGGACGCCTTAGGGCCCCAGCATTTT.

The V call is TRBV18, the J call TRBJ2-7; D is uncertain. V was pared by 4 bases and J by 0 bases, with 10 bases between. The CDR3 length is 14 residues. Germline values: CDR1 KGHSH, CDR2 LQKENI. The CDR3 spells CASSLDRDSYEQYF. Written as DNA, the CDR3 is TGTGCCAGCTCACTTGATAGGGACTCCTACGAGCAGTACTTC. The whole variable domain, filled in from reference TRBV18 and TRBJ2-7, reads NAGVMQNPRHLVRRRGQEARLRCSPMKGHSHVYWYRQLPEEGLKFMVYLQKENIIDESGMPKERFSAEFPKEGPSILRIQQVVRGDSAAYFCASSLDRDSYEQYFGPGTRLTVT.

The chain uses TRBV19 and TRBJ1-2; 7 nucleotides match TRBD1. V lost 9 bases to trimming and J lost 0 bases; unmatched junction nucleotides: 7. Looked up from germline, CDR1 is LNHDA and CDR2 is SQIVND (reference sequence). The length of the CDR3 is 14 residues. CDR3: CASFGTASNYGYTF. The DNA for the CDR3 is TGTGCCAGCTTCGGGACAGCTTCTAACTATGGCTACACCTTC.

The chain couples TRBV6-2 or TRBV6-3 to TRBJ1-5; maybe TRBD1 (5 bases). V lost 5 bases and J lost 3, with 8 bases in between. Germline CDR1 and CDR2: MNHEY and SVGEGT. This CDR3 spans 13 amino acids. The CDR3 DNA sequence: TGTGCCAGCAGTATCAGGGACAATCAGCCCCAGCATTTT. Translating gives CASSIRDNQPQHF.

The CDR3 DNA sequence: TGTGCCAGAGAGGGGGGGGACAGCTTACCGTACGAGCAGTACTTC. Protein product: CAREGGDSLPYEQYF. The rearrangement links TRBV19 to TRBJ2-7; TRBD1 or TRBD2 may be the D gene (7 bases each). CDR1 is LNHDA, CDR2 SQIVND, per germline (reference sequence). This CDR3 comprises 15 residues. The V end was cut by 9 bases, the J end by 4 bases, with 22 bases between.

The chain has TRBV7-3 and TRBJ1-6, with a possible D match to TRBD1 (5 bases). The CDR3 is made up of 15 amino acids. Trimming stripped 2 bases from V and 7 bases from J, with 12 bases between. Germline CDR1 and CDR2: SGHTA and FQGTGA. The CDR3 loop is CASSLGGAINSPLHF. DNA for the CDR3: TGTGCCAGCAGCTTAGGCGGGGCGATCAATTCACCCCTCCACTTT.

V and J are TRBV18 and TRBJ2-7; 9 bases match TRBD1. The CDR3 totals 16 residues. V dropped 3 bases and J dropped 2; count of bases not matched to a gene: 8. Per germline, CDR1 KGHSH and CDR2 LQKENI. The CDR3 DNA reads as TGTGCCAGCTCACCCGACCGGGACAGGGTACCCTACGAGCAGTACTTC. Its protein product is CASSPDRDRVPYEQYF. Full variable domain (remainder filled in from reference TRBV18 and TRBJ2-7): NAGVMQNPRHLVRRRGQEARLRCSPMKGHSHVYWYRQLPEEGLKFMVYLQKENIIDESGMPKERFSAEFPKEGPSILRIQQVVRGDSAAYFCASSPDRDRVPYEQYFGPGTRLTVT.

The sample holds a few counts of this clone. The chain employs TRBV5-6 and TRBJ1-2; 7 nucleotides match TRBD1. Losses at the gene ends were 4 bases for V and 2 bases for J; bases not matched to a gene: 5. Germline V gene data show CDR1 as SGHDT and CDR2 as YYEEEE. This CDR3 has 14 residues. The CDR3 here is CASSPGQPNYGYTF. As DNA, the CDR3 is TGTGCCAGCAGCCCGGGACAGCCGAACTATGGCTACACCTTC.

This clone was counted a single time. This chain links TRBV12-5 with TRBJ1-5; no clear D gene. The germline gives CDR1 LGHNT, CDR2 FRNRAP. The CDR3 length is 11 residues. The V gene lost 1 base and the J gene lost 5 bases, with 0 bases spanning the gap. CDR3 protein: CASGLDQPQHF. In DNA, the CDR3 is TGTGCTAGTGGTTTGGATCAGCCCCAGCATTTT.

This chain's CDR3 is CASSSATGLGGNTIYF. CDR3 bases: TGTGCCAGCAGCTCGGCGACAGGGTTGGGAGGAAACACCATATATTTT. The J gene is TRBJ1-3, the V gene TRBV7-6, with TRBD1 matching over 7 bases. With V trimmed by 4 bases and J by 4 bases, 10 bases remained unmatched. The CDR3 consists of 16 residues. The V gene's germline CDR1 is SGHVS and CDR2 FNYEAQ.

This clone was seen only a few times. This CDR3 reads CAWTPGLALRQYF. CDR3 in DNA: TGTGCCTGGACCCCGGGACTAGCTCTTAGGCAGTACTTC. The chain uses TRBV30 and TRBJ2-7; the match to TRBD2 covers 9 bases. The CDR3 is made up of 13 amino acids. Germline values: CDR1 GTSNPN, CDR2 SVGIG (reference sequence). The J segment lost 9 bases and the V segment lost 4 bases, leaving 10 bases of the junction unmatched.

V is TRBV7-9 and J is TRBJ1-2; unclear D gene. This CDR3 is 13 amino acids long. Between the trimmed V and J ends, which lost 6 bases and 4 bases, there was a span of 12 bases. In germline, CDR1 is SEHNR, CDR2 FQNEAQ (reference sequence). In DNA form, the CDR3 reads TGTGCCAGCAGGATAGGATTGGGCTATGGCTACACCTTC. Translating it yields CASRIGLGYGYTF.

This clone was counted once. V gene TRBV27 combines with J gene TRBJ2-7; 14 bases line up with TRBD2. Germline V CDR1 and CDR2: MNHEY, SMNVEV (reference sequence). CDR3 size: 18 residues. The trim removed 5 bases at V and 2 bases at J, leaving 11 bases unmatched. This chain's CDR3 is CASSPFGTSGGHPYEQYF. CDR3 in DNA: TGTGCCAGCAGTCCCTTCGGGACTAGCGGGGGCCATCCCTACGAGCAGTACTTC.

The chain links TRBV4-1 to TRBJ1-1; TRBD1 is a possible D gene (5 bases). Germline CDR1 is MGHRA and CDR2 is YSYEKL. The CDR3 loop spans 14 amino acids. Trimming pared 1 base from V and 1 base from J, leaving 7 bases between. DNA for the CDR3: TGCGCCAGCAGCCAAGTTGGGGGGAACACTGAAGCTTTCTTT. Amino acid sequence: CASSQVGGNTEAFF.

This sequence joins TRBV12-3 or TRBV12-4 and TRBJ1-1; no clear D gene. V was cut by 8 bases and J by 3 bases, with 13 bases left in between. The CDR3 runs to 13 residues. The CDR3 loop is CASRTKRDTEAFF. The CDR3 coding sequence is TGTGCCAGCCGGACTAAAAGGGACACTGAAGCTTTCTTT.

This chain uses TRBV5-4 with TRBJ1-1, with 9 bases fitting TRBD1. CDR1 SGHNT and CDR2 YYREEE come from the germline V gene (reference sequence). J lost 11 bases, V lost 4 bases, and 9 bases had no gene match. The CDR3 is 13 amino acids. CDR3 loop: CASSTWDRDVAFF. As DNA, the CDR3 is TGTGCCAGCAGCACATGGGACAGGGATGTGGCTTTCTTT.

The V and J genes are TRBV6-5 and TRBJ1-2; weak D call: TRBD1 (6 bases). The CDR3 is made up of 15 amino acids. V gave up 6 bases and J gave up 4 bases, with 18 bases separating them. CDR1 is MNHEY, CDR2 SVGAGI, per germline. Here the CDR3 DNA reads TGTGCCAGCAGCCTTAGGGGCCAGGGGCTCTATGGCTACACCTTC. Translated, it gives CASSLRGQGLYGYTF.